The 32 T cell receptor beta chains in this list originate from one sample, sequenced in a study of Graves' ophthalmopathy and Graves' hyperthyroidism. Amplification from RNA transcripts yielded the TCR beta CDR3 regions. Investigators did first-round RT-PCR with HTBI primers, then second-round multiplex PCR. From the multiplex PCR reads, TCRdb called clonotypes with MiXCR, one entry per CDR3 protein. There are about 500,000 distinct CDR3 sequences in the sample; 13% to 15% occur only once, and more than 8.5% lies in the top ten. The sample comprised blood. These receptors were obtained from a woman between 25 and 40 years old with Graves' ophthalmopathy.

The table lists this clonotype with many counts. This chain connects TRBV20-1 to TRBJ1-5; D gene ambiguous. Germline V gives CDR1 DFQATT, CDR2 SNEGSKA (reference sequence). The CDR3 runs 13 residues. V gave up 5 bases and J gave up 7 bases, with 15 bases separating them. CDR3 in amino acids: CSADPEVGQPQHF. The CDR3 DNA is TGCAGTGCTGACCCCGAAGTCGGCCAGCCCCAGCATTTT.

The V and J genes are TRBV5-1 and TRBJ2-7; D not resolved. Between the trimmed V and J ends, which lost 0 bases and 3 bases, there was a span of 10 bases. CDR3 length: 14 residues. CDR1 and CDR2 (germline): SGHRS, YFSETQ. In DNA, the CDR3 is TGCGCCAGCAGCTTGGCCACCAACCTCTACGAGCAGTACTTC. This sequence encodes CASSLATNLYEQYF.

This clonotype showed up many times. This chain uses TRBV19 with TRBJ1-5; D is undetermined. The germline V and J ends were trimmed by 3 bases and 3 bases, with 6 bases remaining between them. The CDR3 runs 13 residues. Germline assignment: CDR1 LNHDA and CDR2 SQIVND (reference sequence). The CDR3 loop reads CASSIHHNQPQHF. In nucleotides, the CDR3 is TGTGCCAGTAGTATCCACCACAATCAGCCCCAGCATTTT.

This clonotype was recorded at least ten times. The CDR3 region is CASSIDRAAGNTIYF. The CDR3 coding sequence is TGTGCCAGTAGTATCGACAGGGCGGCGGGAAACACCATATATTTT. This chain connects TRBV19 to TRBJ1-3; 7 bases line up with TRBD1. The length of the CDR3 is 15 residues. Germline CDR1 is LNHDA and CDR2 is SQIVND (reference sequence). V gave up 3 bases and J gave up 4 bases; unmatched junction bases: 6.

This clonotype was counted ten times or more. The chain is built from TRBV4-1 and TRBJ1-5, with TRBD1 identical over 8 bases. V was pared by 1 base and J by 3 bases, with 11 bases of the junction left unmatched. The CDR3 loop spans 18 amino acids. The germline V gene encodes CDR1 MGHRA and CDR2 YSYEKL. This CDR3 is CASSQAAQGEPTNQPQHF. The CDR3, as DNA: TGCGCCAGCAGCCAAGCGGCACAGGGGGAGCCGACCAATCAGCCCCAGCATTTT.

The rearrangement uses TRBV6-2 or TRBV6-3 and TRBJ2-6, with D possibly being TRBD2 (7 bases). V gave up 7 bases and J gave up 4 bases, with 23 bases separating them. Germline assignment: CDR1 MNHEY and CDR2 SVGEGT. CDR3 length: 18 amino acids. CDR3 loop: CASKQNLGGAEGANVLTF. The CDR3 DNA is TGTGCCAGCAAGCAAAATTTGGGGGGGGCGGAAGGGGCCAACGTCCTGACTTTC.

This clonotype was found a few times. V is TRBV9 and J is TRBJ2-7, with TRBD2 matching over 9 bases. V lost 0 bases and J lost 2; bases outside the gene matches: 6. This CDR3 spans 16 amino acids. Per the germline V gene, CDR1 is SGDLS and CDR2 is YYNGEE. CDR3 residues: CASSVGPQREAYEQYF. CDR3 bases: TGTGCCAGCAGCGTAGGCCCCCAGCGGGAGGCCTACGAGCAGTACTTC.

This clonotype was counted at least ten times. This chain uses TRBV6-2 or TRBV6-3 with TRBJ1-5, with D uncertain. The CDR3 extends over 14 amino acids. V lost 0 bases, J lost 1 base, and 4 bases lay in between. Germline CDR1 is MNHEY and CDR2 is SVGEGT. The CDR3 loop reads CASSYSKSNQPQHF. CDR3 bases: TGTGCCAGCAGTTACTCGAAGAGCAATCAGCCCCAGCATTTT.

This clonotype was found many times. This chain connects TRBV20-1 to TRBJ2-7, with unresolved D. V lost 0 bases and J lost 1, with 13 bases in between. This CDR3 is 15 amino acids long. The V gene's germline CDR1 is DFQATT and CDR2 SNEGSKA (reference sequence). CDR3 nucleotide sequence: TGCAGTGCTAGAGACCCCGCCCGGGCTTCCTACGAGCAGTACTTC. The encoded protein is CSARDPARASYEQYF.

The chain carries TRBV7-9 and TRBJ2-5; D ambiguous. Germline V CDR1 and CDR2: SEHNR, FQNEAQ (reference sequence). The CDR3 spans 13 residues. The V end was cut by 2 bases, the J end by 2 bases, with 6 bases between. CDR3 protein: CASSLSMQETQYF. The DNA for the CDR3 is TGTGCCAGCAGCTTAAGTATGCAAGAGACCCAGTACTTC.

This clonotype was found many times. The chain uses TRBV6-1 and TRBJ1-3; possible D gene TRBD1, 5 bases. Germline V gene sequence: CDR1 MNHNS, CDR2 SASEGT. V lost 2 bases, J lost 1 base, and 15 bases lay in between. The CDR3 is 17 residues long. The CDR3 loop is CASSEFGGGSSGNTIYF. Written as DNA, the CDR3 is TGTGCCAGCAGTGAATTTGGGGGAGGATCATCTGGAAACACCATATATTTT.

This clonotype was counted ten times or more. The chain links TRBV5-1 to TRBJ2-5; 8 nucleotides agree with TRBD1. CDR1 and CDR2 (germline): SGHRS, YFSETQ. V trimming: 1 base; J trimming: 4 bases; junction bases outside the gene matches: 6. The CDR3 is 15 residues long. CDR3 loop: CASSLRQGARETQYF. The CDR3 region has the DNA TGCGCCAGCAGCTTGCGTCAGGGGGCAAGAGAGACCCAGTACTTC.

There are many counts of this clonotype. This CDR3 reads CASSSVTGELFF. CDR3 DNA: TGTGCCAGCAGTTCTGTCACCGGGGAGCTGTTTTTT. J is TRBJ2-2 and V is TRBV28; D gene unclear. The length of the CDR3 is 12 residues. V gave up 4 bases and J gave up 4 bases, with 4 bases separating them. CDR1 is MDHEN and CDR2 is SYDVKM in the germline V gene.

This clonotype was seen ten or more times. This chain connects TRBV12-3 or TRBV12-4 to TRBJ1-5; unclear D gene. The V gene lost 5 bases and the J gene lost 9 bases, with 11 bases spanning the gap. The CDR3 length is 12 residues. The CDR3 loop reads CASSRPMGPQHF. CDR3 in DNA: TGTGCCAGCAGTCGCCCTATGGGGCCCCAGCATTTT.

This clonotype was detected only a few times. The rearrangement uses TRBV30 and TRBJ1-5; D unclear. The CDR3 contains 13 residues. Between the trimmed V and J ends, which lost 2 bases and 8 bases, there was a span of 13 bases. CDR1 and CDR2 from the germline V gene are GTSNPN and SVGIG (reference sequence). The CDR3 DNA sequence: TGTGCCTGGAGTTTGGAGGTAGGGAAGCCCCAGCATTTT. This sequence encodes CAWSLEVGKPQHF.

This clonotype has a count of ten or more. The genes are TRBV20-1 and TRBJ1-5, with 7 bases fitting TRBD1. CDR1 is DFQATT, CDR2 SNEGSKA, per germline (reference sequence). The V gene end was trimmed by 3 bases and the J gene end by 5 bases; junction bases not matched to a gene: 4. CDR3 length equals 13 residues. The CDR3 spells CSASRGSHQPQHF. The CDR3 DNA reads TGCAGTGCTAGCAGGGGGTCTCATCAGCCCCAGCATTTT.

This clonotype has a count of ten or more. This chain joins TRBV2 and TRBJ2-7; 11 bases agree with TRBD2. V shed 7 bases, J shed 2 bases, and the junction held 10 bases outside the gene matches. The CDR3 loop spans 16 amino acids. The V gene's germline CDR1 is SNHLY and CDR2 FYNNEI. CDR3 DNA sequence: TGTGCCAGCATCCTAGCGGGGGGCACCTCCACCTACGAGCAGTACTTC. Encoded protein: CASILAGGTSTYEQYF.

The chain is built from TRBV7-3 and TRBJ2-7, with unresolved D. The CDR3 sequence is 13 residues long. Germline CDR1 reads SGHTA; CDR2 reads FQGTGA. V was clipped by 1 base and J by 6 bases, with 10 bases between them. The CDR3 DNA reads TGTGCCAGCAGCTTAAATCCAGGATCCGAGCAGTACGTC. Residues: CASSLNPGSEQYV.

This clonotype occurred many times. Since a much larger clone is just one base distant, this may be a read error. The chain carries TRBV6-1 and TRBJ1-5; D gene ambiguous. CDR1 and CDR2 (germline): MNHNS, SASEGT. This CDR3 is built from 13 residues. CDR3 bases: TGTGCCAGCAGTGTTACTAGCAATCAGCCCCAGCGTTTT. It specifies CASSVTSNQPQRF.

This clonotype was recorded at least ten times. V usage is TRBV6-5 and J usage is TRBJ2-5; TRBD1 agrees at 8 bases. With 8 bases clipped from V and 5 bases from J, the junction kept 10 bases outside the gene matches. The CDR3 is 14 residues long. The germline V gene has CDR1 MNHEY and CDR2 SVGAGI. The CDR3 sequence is CASGRAGGQETQYF. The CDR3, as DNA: TGTGCCAGCGGCAGGGCAGGGGGCCAGGAGACCCAGTACTTC.

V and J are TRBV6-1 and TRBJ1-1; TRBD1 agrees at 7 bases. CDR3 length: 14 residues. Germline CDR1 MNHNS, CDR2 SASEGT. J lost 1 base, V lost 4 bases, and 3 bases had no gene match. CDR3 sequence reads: CASSGDSANTEAFF. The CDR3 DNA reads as TGTGCCAGCAGTGGGGACAGTGCGAACACTGAAGCTTTCTTT.

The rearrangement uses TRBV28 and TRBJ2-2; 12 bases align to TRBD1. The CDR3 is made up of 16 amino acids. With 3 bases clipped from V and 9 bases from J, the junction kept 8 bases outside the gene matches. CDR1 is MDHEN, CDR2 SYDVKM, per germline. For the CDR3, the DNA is TGTGCCAGCAGTTTCCGGGACAGGGGGCCCCGGAGGGAGCTGTTTTTT. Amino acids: CASSFRDRGPRRELFF.

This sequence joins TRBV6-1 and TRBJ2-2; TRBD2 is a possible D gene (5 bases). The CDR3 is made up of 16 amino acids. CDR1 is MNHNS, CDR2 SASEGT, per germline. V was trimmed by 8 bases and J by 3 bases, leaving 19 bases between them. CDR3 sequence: CASRSLGDLDTGELFF. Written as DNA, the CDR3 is TGTGCCAGCCGATCCCTGGGAGACCTTGACACCGGGGAGCTGTTTTTT.

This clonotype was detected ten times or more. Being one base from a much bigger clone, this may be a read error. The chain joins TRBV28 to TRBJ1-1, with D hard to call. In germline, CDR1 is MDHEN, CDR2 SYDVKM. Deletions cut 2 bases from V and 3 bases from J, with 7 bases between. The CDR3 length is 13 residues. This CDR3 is CASSLQEDTEAFF. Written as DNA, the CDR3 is TGTGCCAGCAGTTTACAGGAGGACACTGAAGCTTTCTTT.

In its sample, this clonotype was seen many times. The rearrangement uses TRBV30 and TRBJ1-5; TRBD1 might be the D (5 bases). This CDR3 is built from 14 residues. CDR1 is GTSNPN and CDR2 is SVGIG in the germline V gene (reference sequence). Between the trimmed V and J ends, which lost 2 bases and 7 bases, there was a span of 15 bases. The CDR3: CAWSPHGGTQPQHF. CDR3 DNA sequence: TGTGCCTGGAGTCCCCATGGGGGTACGCAGCCCCAGCATTTT.

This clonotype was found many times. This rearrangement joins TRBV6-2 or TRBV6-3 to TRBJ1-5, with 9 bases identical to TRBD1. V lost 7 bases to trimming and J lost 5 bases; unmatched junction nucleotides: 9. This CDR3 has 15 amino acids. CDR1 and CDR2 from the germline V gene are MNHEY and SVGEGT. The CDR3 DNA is TGTGCCAGCACTTCGGACAGGGGTTATCATCAGCCCCAGCATTTT. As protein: CASTSDRGYHQPQHF.

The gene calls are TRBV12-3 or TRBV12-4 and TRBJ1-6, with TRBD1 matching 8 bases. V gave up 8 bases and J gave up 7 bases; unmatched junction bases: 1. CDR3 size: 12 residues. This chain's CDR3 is CASQGANSPLHF. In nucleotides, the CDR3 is TGTGCCAGCCAGGGGGCAAATTCACCCCTCCACTTT.

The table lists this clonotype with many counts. Here the CDR3 reads CASSSVAGGLLYEQYF. CDR3 coding DNA: TGTGCCAGCAGCTCCGTAGCGGGGGGGCTTCTGTACGAGCAGTACTTC. The chain couples TRBV11-2 to TRBJ2-7, with 11 bases fitting TRBD2. V lost 4 bases, J lost 4 bases, and 9 bases stayed unmatched. Germline V CDR1 and CDR2: SGHAT, FQNNGV. This CDR3 has 16 residues.

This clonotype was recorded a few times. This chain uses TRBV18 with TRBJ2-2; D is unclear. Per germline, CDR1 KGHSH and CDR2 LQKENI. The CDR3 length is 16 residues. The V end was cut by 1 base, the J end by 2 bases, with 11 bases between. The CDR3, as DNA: TGTGCCAGCTCACCACTATATGCGCGAAACACCGGGGAGCTGTTTTTT. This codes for CASSPLYARNTGELFF.

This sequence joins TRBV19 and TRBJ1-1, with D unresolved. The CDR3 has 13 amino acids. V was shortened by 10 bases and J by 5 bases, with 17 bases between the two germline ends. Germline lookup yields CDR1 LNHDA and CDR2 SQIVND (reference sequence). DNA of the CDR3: TGTGCCACCTCCTGGGTCTACGGGACTGAAGCTTTCTTT. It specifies CATSWVYGTEAFF.

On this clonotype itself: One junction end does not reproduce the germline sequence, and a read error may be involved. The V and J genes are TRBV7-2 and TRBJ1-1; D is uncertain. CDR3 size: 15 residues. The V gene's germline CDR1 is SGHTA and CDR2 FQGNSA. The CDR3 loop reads CASSYTWIGSTDAFF. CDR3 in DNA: TGTGCCAGCAGCTACACCTGGATAGGGAGCACTGATGCTTTCTTT.

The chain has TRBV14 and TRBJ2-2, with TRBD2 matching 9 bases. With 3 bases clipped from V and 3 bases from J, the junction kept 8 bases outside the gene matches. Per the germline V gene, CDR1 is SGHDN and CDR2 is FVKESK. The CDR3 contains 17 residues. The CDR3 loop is CASSQPSGAPDTGELFF. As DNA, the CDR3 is TGTGCCAGCAGCCAGCCTAGCGGGGCCCCGGACACCGGGGAGCTGTTTTTT.